This T cell receptor (beta chain) was sequenced for a study of shared clonotypes between healthy human individuals. Splitting the CD4+ cells yielded a CD45RA+ naive subset and a CD45RA-negative memory subset. The CDR3 extends over 14 amino acids. Germline CDR1 reads SGHVS; CDR2 reads FNYEAQ. V was trimmed by 2 bases and J by 4 bases, leaving 11 bases between them. The assay used deep level. Several immunoSEQ plates received, in even portions, the genomic DNA of each subset. TCRdb keeps only in-frame clones here, not all; method: immunoSEQ multiplex PCR. The sample lists some 2 million clones; 90% to 95% were seen once.

Sequencing input: naive CD4+ T cells sorted from blood. Noted subset: CD45RA+ positively selected. The chain uses TRBV7-6 and TRBJ1-2; D may be TRBD1 (5 bases). The source of this sequence is a man aged 18-30 years in good health. CDR3 amino acids: CASSLNGAPYGYTF. The CDR3 DNA sequence: TGTGCCAGCAGCTTAAATGGGGCCCCCTATGGCTACACCTTC.